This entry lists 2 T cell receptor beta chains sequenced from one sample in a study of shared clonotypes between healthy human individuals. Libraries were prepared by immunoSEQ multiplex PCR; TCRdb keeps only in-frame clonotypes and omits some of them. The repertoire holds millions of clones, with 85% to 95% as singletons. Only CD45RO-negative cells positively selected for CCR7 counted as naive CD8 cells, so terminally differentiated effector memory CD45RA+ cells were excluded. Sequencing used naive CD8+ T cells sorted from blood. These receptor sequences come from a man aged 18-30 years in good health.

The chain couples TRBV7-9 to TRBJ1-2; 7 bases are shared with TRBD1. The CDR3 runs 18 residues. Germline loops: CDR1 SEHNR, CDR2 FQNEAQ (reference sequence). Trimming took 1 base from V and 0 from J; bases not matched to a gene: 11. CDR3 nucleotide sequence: TGTGCCAGCAGCTTAGGAGGGGACAGTACATTTTCTAACTATGGCTACACCTTC. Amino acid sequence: CASSLGGDSTFSNYGYTF.

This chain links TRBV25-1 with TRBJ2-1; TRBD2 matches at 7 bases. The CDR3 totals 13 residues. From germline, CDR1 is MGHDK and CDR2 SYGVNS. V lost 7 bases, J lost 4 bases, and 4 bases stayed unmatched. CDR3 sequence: CASMREGYNEQFF. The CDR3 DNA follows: TGTGCCAGCATGAGGGAGGGATACAATGAGCAGTTCTTC.